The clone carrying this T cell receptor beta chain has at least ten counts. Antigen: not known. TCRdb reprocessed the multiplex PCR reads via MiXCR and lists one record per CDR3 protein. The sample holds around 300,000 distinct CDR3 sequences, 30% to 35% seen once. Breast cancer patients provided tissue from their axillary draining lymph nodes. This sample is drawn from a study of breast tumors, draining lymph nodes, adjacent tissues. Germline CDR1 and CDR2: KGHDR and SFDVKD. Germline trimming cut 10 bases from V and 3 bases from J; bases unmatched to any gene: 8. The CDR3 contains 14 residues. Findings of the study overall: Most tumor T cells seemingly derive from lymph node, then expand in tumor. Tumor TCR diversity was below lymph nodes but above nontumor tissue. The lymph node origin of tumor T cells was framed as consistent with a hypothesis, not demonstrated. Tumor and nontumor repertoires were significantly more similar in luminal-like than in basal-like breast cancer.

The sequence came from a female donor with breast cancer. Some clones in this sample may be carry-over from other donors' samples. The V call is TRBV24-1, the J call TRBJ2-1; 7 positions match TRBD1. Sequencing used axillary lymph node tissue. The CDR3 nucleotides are TGTGCCACAAGGGCTCGGACAGGCTACAATGAGCAGTTCTTC. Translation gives CATRARTGYNEQFF.